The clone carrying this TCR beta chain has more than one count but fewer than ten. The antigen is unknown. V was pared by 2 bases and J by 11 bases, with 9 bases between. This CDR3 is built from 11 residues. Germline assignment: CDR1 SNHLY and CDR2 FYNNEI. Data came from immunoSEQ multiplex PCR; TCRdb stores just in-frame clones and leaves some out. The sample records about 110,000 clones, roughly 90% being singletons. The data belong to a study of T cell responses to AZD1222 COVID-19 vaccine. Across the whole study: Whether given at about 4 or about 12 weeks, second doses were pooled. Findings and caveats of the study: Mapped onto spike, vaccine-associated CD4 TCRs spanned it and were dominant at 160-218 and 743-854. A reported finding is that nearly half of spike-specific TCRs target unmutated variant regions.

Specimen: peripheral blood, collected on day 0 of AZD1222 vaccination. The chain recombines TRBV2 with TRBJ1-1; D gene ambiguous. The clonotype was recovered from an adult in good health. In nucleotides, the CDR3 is TGTGCCAGCAGTGAACTGTTCAGGGCTTTCTTT. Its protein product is CASSELFRAFF.